These 8 T cell receptor beta chains came from one sample sequenced in a study of Ad26.COV2.S vaccination and SARS-CoV-2 variants. The protocol was immunoSEQ multiplex PCR, while the TCRdb copy is restricted to in-frame clones and leaves out a portion. The sample consists of around 94,000 clones, roughly 80% of them appearing once. Sample: peripheral blood, taken after recovery from COVID-19. These receptors were obtained from a human donor who had recovered from COVID-19.

The CDR3 spells CASSPGTATDTQYF. Here the CDR3 DNA reads TGTGCCAGCAGCCCCGGGACAGCCACAGATACGCAGTATTTT. The chain joins TRBV27 to TRBJ2-3; 7 bases map to TRBD1. The CDR3 totals 14 residues. Germline-derived CDR1 and CDR2 are MNHEY and SMNVEV (reference sequence). With 6 bases clipped from V and 2 bases from J, the junction kept 5 bases outside the gene matches.

This rearrangement joins TRBV5-4 to TRBJ2-4; D gene ambiguous. V was trimmed by 3 bases and J by 8 bases, leaving 15 bases between them. Germline values: CDR1 SGHNT, CDR2 YYREEE (reference sequence). The CDR3 length is 14 residues. The CDR3 nucleotides read TGTGCCAGCAGCTCCCGCAGGACGGTTGACATTCAGTACTTC. Its protein is CASSSRRTVDIQYF.

The rearrangement joins TRBV7-9 to TRBJ1-5; unclear D gene. CDR3 size: 14 residues. The germline gives CDR1 SEHNR, CDR2 FQNEAQ (reference sequence). The germline V and J ends were trimmed by 3 bases and 4 bases, with 10 bases remaining between them. CDR3 nucleotides: TGTGCCAGCAGCTTTGGCGGGGTGAATCAGCCCCAGCATTTT. Translation: CASSFGGVNQPQHF.

This clone appeared a few times. The chain joins TRBV7-2 to TRBJ2-7, with 7 bases fitting TRBD2. J lost 1 base, V lost 5 bases, and 8 bases had no gene match. The V gene's germline CDR1 is SGHTA and CDR2 FQGNSA. The CDR3 spans 15 residues. The CDR3 spells CASSQGLVRSYEQYF. CDR3 bases: TGTGCCAGCAGCCAAGGACTAGTGCGTTCCTACGAGCAGTACTTC.

This clone has more than one count but fewer than ten. This chain joins TRBV2 and TRBJ2-1; TRBD2 aligns across 8 bases. The CDR3 consists of 15 residues. CDR1 SNHLY and CDR2 FYNNEI come from the germline V gene. Trimming took 2 bases from V and 1 from J; bases not matched to a gene: 1. The CDR3 nucleotides are TGTGCCAGCAGTGAATCTAGCGGGTCCTACAATGAGCAGTTCTTC. Its translation: CASSESSGSYNEQFF.

This clone has a handful of counts. The chain employs TRBV28 and TRBJ1-1; 7 nucleotides align to TRBD1. The ends lost 5 bases at V and 3 bases at J; junction bases unmatched: 9. This CDR3 comprises 15 residues. Germline-derived CDR1 and CDR2 are MDHEN and SYDVKM. CDR3 DNA: TGTGCCAGCAGTCCCCAGGTCCAGGGGGACACTGAAGCTTTCTTT. Translating it yields CASSPQVQGDTEAFF.

The sample holds many counts of this clone. J is TRBJ1-2 and V is TRBV7-9; no definite D call. The CDR3 runs to 12 residues. CDR1 and CDR2 from the germline V gene are SEHNR and FQNEAQ (reference sequence). V lost 3 bases and J lost 8, with 10 bases in between. The CDR3 reads CASSFDGSGYTF. CDR3 DNA sequence: TGTGCCAGCAGCTTTGATGGGTCGGGCTACACCTTC.

The chain links TRBV6-6 to TRBJ1-1; 8 bases line up with TRBD1. The CDR3 runs to 19 residues. Germline values: CDR1 MNHNY, CDR2 SVGAGI (reference sequence). The junction had 23 bases not matched to a gene; V was cut back by 6 bases and J by 5 bases. As DNA, the CDR3 is TGTGCCAGCAGGCGAGACGACAGTAGACAGGGGAGGCGAAAAACTGAAGCTTTCTTT. Protein: CASRRDDSRQGRRKTEAFF.